The clone carrying this TCR beta chain has a handful of counts. The antigen remains unidentified. Indicated time point: newly diagnosed GD, antithyroid drugs for less than 3 months. From RNA extracted from PBMCs, the TCR library was made. Patient provenance is recorded as an endocrinology department in Xi'an, China. The authors built TCR beta libraries using iRepertoire HTBI primers and Arm-PCR of CDR3 regions. TCRdb reanalysed the multiplex PCR reads using MiXCR and keeps one entry per CDR3 protein. The sample includes around 400,000 distinct CDR3 sequences, around a sixth of them seen just once. These data originate in a study of regulatory T cells in long-lasting Graves disease. Points from the study as a whole: Lower TCR diversity characterized persistent Graves' patients relative to newly diagnosed patients.

Trimming took 5 bases from V and 5 from J, leaving 15 bases between them. This CDR3 spans 15 amino acids. Germline-derived CDR1 and CDR2 are LGHNA and YSLEER. Here the sequenced sample was peripheral blood mononuclear cells (PBMCs), taken at new diagnosis, from a patient treated with antithyroid drugs. This chain connects TRBV4-3 to TRBJ2-2; D might be TRBD1 (6 bases). The sequence came from a female donor with Graves disease. The CDR3 sequence is CASSVRTERTGELFF. The CDR3 DNA sequence: TGCGCCAGCAGCGTCCGGACAGAAAGAACCGGGGAGCTGTTTTTT.